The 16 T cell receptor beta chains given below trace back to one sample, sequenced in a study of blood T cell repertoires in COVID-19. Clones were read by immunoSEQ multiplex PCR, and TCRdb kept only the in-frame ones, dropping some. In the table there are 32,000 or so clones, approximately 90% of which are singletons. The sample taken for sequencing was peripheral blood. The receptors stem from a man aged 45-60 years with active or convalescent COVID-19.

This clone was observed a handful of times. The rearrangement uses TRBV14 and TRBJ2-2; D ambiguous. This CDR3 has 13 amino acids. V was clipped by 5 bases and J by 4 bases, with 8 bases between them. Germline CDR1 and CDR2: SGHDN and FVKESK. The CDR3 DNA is TGTGCCAGCAGCTCTAGGATCACCGGGGAGCTGTTTTTT. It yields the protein CASSSRITGELFF.

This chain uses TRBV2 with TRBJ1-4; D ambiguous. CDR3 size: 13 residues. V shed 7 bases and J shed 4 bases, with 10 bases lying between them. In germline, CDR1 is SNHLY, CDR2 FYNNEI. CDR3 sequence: CASNLQLNEKLFF. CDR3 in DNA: TGTGCCAGCAACCTACAGCTTAATGAAAAACTGTTTTTT.

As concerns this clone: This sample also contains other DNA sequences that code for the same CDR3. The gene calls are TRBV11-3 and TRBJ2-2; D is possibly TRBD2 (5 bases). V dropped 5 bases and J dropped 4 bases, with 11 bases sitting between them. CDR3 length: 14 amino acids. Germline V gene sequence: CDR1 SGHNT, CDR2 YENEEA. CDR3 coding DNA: TGTGCCAGCAGCGCAGTACTAGGCACCGGGGAGCTGTTTTTT. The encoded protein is CASSAVLGTGELFF.

CDR3 sequence reads: CATSRDLTGEKLFF. The CDR3 DNA sequence: TGTGCCACCAGCAGAGATTTGACAGGAGAAAAACTGTTTTTT. The chain employs TRBV15 and TRBJ1-4, with D possibly being TRBD1 (6 bases). This CDR3 is built from 14 residues. Germline V gene lookup returns CDR1 LNHNV and CDR2 YYDKDF (reference sequence). Trimming stripped 0 bases from V and 8 bases from J, with 10 bases between.

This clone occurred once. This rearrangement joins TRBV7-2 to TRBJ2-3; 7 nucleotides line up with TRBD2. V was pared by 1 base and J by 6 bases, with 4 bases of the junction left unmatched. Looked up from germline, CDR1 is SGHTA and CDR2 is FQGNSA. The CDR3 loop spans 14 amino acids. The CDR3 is CASSLDSGTDTQYF. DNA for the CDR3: TGTGCCAGCAGCTTAGACAGCGGGACGGATACGCAGTATTTT. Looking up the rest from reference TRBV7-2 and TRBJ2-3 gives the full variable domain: GAGVSQSPSNKVTEKGKDVELRCDPISGHTALYWYRQSLGQGLEFLIYFQGNSAPDKSGLPSDRFSAERTGGSVSTLTIQRTQQEDSAVYLCASSLDSGTDTQYFGPGTRLTVL.

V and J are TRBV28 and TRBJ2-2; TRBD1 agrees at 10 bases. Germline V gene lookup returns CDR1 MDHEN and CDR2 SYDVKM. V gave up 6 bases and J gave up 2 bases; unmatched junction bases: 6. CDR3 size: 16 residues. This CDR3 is CASSLTGGFNTGELFF. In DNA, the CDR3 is TGTGCCAGCAGCTTGACAGGGGGCTTCAACACCGGGGAGCTGTTTTTT.

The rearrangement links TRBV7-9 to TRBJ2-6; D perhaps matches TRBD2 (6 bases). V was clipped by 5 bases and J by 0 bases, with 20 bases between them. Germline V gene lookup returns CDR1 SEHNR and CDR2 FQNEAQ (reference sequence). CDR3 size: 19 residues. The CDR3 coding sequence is TGTGCCAGCAGCCCCCCTGGGGGGTGGGCAAGCTCTGGGGCCAACGTCCTGACTTTC. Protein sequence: CASSPPGGWASSGANVLTF.

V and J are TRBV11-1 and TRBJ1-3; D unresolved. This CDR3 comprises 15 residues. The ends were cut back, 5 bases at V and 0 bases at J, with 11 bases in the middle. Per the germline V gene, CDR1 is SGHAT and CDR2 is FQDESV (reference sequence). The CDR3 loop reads CASSQEAYSGNTIYF. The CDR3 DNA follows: TGTGCCAGCAGCCAGGAGGCGTACTCTGGAAACACCATATATTTT.

The CDR3 DNA is TGTGCCAGCAGTTACTCTGCGGGTTTCTCCTACAATGAGCAGTTCTTC. Protein product: CASSYSAGFSYNEQFF. V usage is TRBV6-5 and J usage is TRBJ2-1; D is possibly TRBD2 (5 bases). This CDR3 is built from 16 residues. Per the germline V gene, CDR1 is MNHEY and CDR2 is SVGAGI. The ends were cut back, 0 bases at V and 0 bases at J, with 9 bases in the middle.

This CDR3 reads CASSQEESSDTDTQYF. In nucleotides, the CDR3 is TGCGCCAGCAGCCAAGAAGAGTCTAGCGACACAGATACGCAGTATTTT. The rearrangement links TRBV4-3 to TRBJ2-3; perhaps TRBD2 as D (6 bases). Trimming took off 0 bases at V and 2 bases at J, with 12 bases between the two ends. This CDR3 has 16 residues. Germline loops: CDR1 LGHNA, CDR2 YSLEER.

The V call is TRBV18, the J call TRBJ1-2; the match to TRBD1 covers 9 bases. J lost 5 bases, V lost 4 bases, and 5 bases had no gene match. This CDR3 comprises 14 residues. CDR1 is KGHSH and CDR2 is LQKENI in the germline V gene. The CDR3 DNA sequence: TGTGCCAGCTCACGCGGACAGGGGTGGTATGGCTACACCTTC. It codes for CASSRGQGWYGYTF.

CDR3 in amino acids: CASSQGLRYQNEKLFF. The CDR3 DNA follows: TGCGCCAGCAGCCAAGGTCTTCGTTATCAGAATGAAAAACTGTTTTTT. The genes are TRBV4-3 and TRBJ1-4; D call uncertain. V was trimmed by 1 base and J by 5 bases, leaving 14 bases between them. Germline CDR1 LGHNA, CDR2 YSLEER. The CDR3 covers 16 residues.

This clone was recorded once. The CDR3 DNA follows: TGCGCCAGCAGCCAAGATTTAGACAGGATGAACACTGAAGCTTTCTTT. Protein sequence: CASSQDLDRMNTEAFF. This rearrangement joins TRBV4-3 to TRBJ1-1; maybe TRBD1 (6 bases). The CDR3 spans 16 residues. The V gene's germline CDR1 is LGHNA and CDR2 YSLEER. The germline V and J ends were trimmed by 0 bases and 0 bases, with 11 bases remaining between them.

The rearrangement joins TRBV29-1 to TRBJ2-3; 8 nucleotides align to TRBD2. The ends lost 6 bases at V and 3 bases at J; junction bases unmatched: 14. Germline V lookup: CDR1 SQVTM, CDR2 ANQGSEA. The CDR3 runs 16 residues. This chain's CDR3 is CSVARGPGRVTDTQYF. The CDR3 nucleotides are TGCAGCGTGGCCAGGGGACCCGGGAGGGTGACAGATACGCAGTATTTT.

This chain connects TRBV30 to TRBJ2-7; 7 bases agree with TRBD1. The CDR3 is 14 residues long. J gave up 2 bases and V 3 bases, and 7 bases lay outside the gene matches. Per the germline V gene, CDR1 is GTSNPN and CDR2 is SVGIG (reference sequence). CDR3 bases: TGTGCCTGGAGGAGGAACAGGGGACCCTACGAGCAGTACTTC. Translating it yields CAWRRNRGPYEQYF. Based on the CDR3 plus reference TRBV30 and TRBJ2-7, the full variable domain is SQTIHQWPATLVQPVGSPLSLECTVEGTSNPNLYWYRQAAGRGLQLLFYSVGIGQISSEVPQNLSASRPQDRQFILSSKKLLLSDSGFYLCAWRRNRGPYEQYFGPGTRLTVT.

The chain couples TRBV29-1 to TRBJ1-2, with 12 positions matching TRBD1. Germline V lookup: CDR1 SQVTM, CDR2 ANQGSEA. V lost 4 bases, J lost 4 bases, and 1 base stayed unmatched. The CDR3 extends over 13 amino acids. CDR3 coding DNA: TGCAGCGTTGGGGACAGGGGGCCCTATGGCTACACCTTC. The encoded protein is CSVGDRGPYGYTF.